The T cell receptor beta chain described here comes from a study of shared clonotypes between healthy human individuals. Study findings and constraints: Generally, estimated richness proved larger in naive subsets than it did in memory subsets.

To note about this clone: Its antigen is unidentified.

Several immunoSEQ plates held equal portions of the genomic DNA taken from each subset. The table came from immunoSEQ multiplex PCR; TCRdb's copy has only in-frame clones and leaves some out. This sample yields approximately 720,000 clones, of which less than 80% are seen a single time; about 1.8% belongs to the top ten. The receptor was derived from a woman in her twenties or thirties in good health. What was sequenced was memory CD4+ T cells sorted from blood. Regarding subset: CD45RA-negative fraction.

Written as DNA, the CDR3 is TGTGCCAGCAGCATAGGGGGCAGGGACGAGCAGTACTTC. Protein: CASSIGGRDEQYF. The chain has TRBV28 and TRBJ2-7, with 7 bases matching TRBD1. This CDR3 is built from 13 residues. Germline CDR1 is MDHEN and CDR2 is SYDVKM. J was trimmed by 5 bases and V by 6 bases; bases with no gene match: 7.